This T cell receptor beta chain was found in a study of Tregs in tolerant kidney transplant recipients. Germline-derived CDR1 and CDR2 are SGHRS and YFSETQ. The V segment lost 4 bases and the J segment 14 bases; nucleotides outside the gene matches: 16. The CDR3 contains 15 residues. Profiled with immunoSEQ multiplex PCR; TCRdb holds only in-frame clones, not every one. Here the sample spans tens of thousands of clones, 98% being singletons. The material sequenced was Tregs from blood, taken before the transplant. This sequence joins TRBV5-1 and TRBJ2-2, with 8 nucleotides matching TRBD1. This clonotype was obtained from a human donor who received a combined kidney and bone marrow transplant. In DNA form, the CDR3 reads TGCGCCAGCAGCCGATCCGGACAGGGCTCTTCTAGACTGTTTTTT. It codes for CASSRSGQGSSRLFF. The full variable domain, with the rest looked up from reference TRBV5-1 and TRBJ2-2, is KAGVTQTPRYLIKTRGQQVTLSCSPISGHRSVSWYQQTPGQGLQFLFEYFSETQRNKGNFPGRFSGRQFSNSRSEMNVSTLELGDSALYLCASSRSGQGSSRLFFGEGSRLTVL.